This TCR beta chain emerged from a study of blood T cells in healthy people across ages. General study results and limits: Researchers report that TCR beta diversity correlated strongly with naive T cell percentage.

The CDR3 extends over 13 amino acids. Germline V lookup: CDR1 SQVTM, CDR2 ANQGSEA. V was pared by 7 bases and J by 2 bases, with 15 bases between. As to this clonotype: Its target is unknown.

Alongside a J-beta primer mix, a sample-barcoded 5' primer served in a second PCR lasting about 7 to 11 cycles. Template switching added a 12-random-nucleotide identifier to every cDNA molecule. TCRdb redid the calling of the 5' RACE reads with MiXCR, one entry per CDR3 protein. The sample carries fewer than 650,000 distinct CDR3 sequences, roughly a quarter recorded once. The same data also went into a second study, on T cells of mothers and their children.

Sequencing input: blood. The chain uses TRBV29-1 and TRBJ2-7; TRBD1 might be the D (5 bases). This TCR derives from a boy aged 2 to 9 in good health. The CDR3 loop reads CSASPTAPYEQYF. In nucleotides, the CDR3 is TGCAGCGCGTCCCCGACAGCGCCCTACGAGCAGTACTTC.